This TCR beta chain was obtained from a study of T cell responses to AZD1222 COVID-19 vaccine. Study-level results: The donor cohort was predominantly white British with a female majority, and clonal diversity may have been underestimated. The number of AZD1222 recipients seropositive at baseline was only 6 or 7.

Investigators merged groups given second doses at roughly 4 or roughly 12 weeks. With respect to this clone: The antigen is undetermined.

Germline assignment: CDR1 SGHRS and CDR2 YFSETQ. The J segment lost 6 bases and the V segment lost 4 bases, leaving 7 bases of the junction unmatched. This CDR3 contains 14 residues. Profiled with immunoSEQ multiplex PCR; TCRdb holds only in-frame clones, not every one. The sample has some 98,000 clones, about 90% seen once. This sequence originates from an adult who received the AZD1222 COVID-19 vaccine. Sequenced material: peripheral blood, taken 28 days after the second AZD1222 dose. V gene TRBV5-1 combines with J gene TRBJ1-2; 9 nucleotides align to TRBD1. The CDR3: CASSLRTGDNGYTF. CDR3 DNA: TGCGCCAGCAGCCTTCGGACAGGGGATAATGGCTACACCTTC.